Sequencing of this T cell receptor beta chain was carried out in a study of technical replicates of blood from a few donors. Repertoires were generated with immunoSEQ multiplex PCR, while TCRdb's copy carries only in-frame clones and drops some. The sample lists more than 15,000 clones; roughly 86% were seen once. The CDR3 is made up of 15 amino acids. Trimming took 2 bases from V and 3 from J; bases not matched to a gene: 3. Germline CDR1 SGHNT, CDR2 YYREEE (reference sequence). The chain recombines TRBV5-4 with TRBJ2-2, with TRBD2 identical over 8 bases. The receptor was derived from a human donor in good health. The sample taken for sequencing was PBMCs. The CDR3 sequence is CASSLAGDYTGELFF. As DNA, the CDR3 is TGTGCCAGCAGCTTAGCGGGAGATTACACCGGGGAGCTGTTTTTT.